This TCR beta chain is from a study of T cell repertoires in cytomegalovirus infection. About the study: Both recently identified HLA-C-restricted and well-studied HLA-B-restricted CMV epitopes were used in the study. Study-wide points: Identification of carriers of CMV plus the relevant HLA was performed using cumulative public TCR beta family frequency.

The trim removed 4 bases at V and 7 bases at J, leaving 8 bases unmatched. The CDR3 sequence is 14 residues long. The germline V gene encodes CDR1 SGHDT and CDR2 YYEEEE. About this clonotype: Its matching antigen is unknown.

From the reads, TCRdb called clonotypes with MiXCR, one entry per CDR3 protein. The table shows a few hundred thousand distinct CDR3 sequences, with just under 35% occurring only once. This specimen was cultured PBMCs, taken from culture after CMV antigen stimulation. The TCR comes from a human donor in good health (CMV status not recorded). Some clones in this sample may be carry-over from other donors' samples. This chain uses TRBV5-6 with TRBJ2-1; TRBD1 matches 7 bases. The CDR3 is CASSQTGLWNEQFF. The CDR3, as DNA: TGTGCCAGCAGCCAGACAGGGTTGTGGAATGAGCAGTTCTTC. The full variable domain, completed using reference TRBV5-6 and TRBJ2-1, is DAGVTQSPTHLIKTRGQQVTLRCSPKSGHDTVSWYQQALGQGPQFIFQYYEEEERQRGNFPDRFSGHQFPNYSSELNVNALLLGDSALYLCASSQTGLWNEQFFGPGTRLTVL.